The 14 T cell receptor beta chains below come from one sample, sequenced in a study of blood T cell repertoires in COVID-19. Produced via immunoSEQ multiplex PCR; TCRdb's table is partial and in-frame only. The sample lists approximately 350,000 clones; 75% to 90% were seen once. The sequencing sample was made of PBMCs or T cells enriched from blood (not recorded which). These receptors were taken from a woman between 45 and 60 years old who had recovered from COVID-19.

V usage is TRBV2 and J usage is TRBJ2-5, with 12 bases identical to TRBD2. The J segment lost 5 bases and the V segment lost 2 bases, leaving 3 bases of the junction unmatched. CDR1 is SNHLY and CDR2 is FYNNEI in the germline V gene. The CDR3 sequence is 15 residues long. The CDR3, as DNA: TGTGCCAGCAGTGAACTAGCGGGGGGGCTCGAGACCCAGTACTTC. This translates into CASSELAGGLETQYF.

This rearrangement joins TRBV30 to TRBJ2-6; D is uncertain. Germline-derived CDR1 and CDR2 are GTSNPN and SVGIG (reference sequence). Between the trimmed V and J ends, which lost 0 bases and 0 bases, there was a span of 3 bases. This CDR3 has 14 amino acids. The CDR3 spells CAWSVNSGANVLTF. The CDR3, as DNA: TGTGCCTGGAGTGTCAACTCTGGGGCCAACGTCCTGACTTTC.

The chain combines TRBV7-9 with TRBJ1-2; D may be TRBD1 (6 bases). V was shortened by 5 bases and J by 8 bases, with 9 bases between the two germline ends. The CDR3 covers 11 residues. The germline V gene has CDR1 SEHNR and CDR2 FQNEAQ (reference sequence). CDR3 bases: TGTGCCAGCAGCACGACAGGAGGCTACACCTTC. Translated: CASSTTGGYTF.

The chain carries TRBV4-2 and TRBJ1-2, with 8 positions matching TRBD1. The ends lost 1 base at V and 5 bases at J; junction bases unmatched: 9. This CDR3 spans 16 amino acids. From germline, CDR1 is LGHNA and CDR2 YNFKEQ. CDR3 DNA sequence: TGTGCCAGCAGCCAAGGGGTCAGAGGGACAGGTTATGGCTACACCTTC. This sequence encodes CASSQGVRGTGYGYTF.

This clone was picked up a small number of times. The chain recombines TRBV6-2 or TRBV6-3 with TRBJ2-3, with 12 bases lining up with TRBD2. V was clipped by 2 bases and J by 2 bases; unmatched bases: 2. Germline V lookup: CDR1 MNHEY, CDR2 SVGEGT. This CDR3 region has 16 residues. CDR3 sequence reads: CASSYLAGGLTDTQYF. The CDR3 DNA follows: TGTGCCAGCAGTTACCTAGCGGGGGGGCTCACAGATACGCAGTATTTT.

A few counts support this clone. V is TRBV27 and J is TRBJ2-1, with TRBD2 identical over 9 bases. The V gene's germline CDR1 is MNHEY and CDR2 SMNVEV (reference sequence). The CDR3 covers 15 residues. Germline trimming cut 2 bases from V and 4 bases from J; bases unmatched to any gene: 3. The CDR3 DNA reads as TGTGCCAGCAGTTTAACAGCGGGGGGTTACAATGAGCAGTTCTTC. This gives the protein CASSLTAGGYNEQFF.

This chain uses TRBV29-1 with TRBJ1-2, with TRBD1 as a possible D gene (5 bases). The CDR3 totals 13 residues. The V gene lost 0 bases and the J gene lost 8 bases, with 13 bases spanning the gap. Germline V CDR1 and CDR2: SQVTM, ANQGSEA. CDR3 DNA: TGCAGCGTTGAAGAGGCGGCAGGGCAAGGCTACACCTTC. It translates to CSVEEAAGQGYTF.

The chain is built from TRBV21-1 and TRBJ1-5; the listed D gene, TRBD1, was not tested against the DNA. TRBV21-1 is a pseudogene segment. The CDR3 is 13 amino acids. CDR3 amino acids: CASNTGGNQPQHF. CDR3 coding DNA: TGTGCCAGCAATACAGGGGGCAATCAGCCCCAGCATTTT.

The rearrangement links TRBV27 to TRBJ2-4; TRBD2 matches 8 bases. V trimming: 2 bases; J trimming: 5 bases; junction bases outside the gene matches: 5. The germline V gene has CDR1 MNHEY and CDR2 SMNVEV (reference sequence). The CDR3 consists of 15 residues. Written as DNA, the CDR3 is TGTGCCAGCAGTTTAGCGGGGGGAGGCCAAAACATTCAGTACTTC. This gives the protein CASSLAGGGQNIQYF.

The chain carries TRBV19 and TRBJ1-4, with D hard to call. This CDR3 is 13 amino acids long. V shed 8 bases and J shed 7 bases, with 14 bases lying between them. Germline-derived CDR1 and CDR2 are LNHDA and SQIVND (reference sequence). CDR3 bases: TGTGCCAGTTGCTTTTTTGGAGGTGAAAAACTGTTTTTT. It specifies CASCFFGGEKLFF.

This chain uses TRBV5-8 with TRBJ2-1; 11 nucleotides match TRBD2. Unmatched junction bases numbered 5, after V lost 0 bases and J lost 9 bases. CDR1 SGHTS and CDR2 YDEGEE come from the germline V gene. The CDR3 contains 15 residues. CDR3 sequence: CASSLELAGVVEQFF. The CDR3 bases are TGTGCCAGCAGCTTGGAACTAGCGGGAGTGGTTGAGCAGTTCTTC.

This clone came up once. The V and J genes are TRBV5-1 and TRBJ2-7; possibly TRBD1 for D (5 bases). Germline V gives CDR1 SGHRS, CDR2 YFSETQ. Trimming cost V 8 bases and J 8 bases, with 14 bases left between them. The CDR3 runs 11 residues. In nucleotides, the CDR3 is TGCGCCAGTTTTGAATCAGGGAAGCAGTACTTC. Translated, it gives CASFESGKQYF.

In its sample, this clone was seen once. The chain is built from TRBV27 and TRBJ2-3; D gene unclear. The CDR3 has 15 residues. Looked up from germline, CDR1 is MNHEY and CDR2 is SMNVEV (reference sequence). V was shortened by 3 bases and J by 0 bases, with 10 bases between the two germline ends. In DNA, the CDR3 is TGTGCCAGCAGTTTGATGGTACAGAGCACAGATACGCAGTATTTT. Protein: CASSLMVQSTDTQYF.

The V call is TRBV5-6, the J call TRBJ2-5, with D possibly matching TRBD2 (5 bases). This CDR3 is 13 amino acids long. Between the trimmed V and J ends, which lost 4 bases and 5 bases, there was a span of 12 bases. Germline V gene lookup returns CDR1 SGHDT and CDR2 YYEEEE. The CDR3: CASSPRGLETQYF. CDR3 DNA: TGTGCCAGCAGCCCCCGGGGTCTGGAGACCCAGTACTTC.